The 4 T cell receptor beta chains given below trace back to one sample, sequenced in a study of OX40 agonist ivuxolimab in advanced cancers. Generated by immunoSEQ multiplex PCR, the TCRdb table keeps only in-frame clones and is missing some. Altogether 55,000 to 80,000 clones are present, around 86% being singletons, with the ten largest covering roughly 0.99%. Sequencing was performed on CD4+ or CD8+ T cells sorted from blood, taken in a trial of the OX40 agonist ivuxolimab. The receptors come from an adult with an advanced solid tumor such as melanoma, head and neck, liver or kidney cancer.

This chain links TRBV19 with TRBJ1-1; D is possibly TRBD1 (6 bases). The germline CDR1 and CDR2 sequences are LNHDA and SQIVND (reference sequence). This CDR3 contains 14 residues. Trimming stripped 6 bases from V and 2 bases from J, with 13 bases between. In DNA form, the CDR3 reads TGTGCCAGTAGCTTATTGACAGGTAACACTGAAGCTTTCTTT. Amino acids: CASSLLTGNTEAFF.

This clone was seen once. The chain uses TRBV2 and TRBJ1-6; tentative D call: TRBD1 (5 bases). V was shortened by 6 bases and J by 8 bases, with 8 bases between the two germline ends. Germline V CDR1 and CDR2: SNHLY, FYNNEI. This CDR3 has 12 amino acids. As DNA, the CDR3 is TGTGCCAGCAGAAAACAGGATTCACCCCTCCACTTT. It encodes CASRKQDSPLHF.

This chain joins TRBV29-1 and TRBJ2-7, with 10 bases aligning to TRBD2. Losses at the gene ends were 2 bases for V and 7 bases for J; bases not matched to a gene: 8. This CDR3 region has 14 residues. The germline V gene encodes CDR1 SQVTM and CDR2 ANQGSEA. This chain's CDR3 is CSVESPSGREEQYF. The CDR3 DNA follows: TGCAGCGTTGAAAGCCCTAGCGGGAGAGAGGAGCAGTACTTC.

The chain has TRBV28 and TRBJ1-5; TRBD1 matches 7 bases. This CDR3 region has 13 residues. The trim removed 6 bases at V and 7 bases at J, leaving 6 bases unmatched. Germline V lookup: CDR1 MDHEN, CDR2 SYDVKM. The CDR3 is CASRYTGAQPQHF. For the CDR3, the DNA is TGTGCCAGCAGATACACAGGGGCACAGCCCCAGCATTTT.